The 21 T cell receptor beta chains below come from one sample, sequenced in a study of T cell repertoires in cytomegalovirus infection. Their antigens remain unidentified. TCRdb reprocessed the reads via MiXCR and lists one record per CDR3 protein. The sample lists 650,000 to 900,000 distinct CDR3 sequences, around a third occurring once. Sample: cultured CD8+ T cells from PBMCs, taken from culture after CMV antigen stimulation. The receptors shown here come from a human donor in good health (CMV status not recorded). Some clones in this sample may be carry-over from other donors' samples.

This clonotype has ten or more counts. The V gene is TRBV7-8, the J gene TRBJ2-1; D could derive from TRBD1 or TRBD2 (5 bases each). The ends were cut back, 5 bases at V and 3 bases at J, with 23 bases in the middle. The CDR3 has 18 amino acids. Germline V gives CDR1 SGHVS, CDR2 FQNEAQ. For the CDR3, the DNA is TGTGCCAGCAGCCGATCTCTTTCGGGGACCAATTACTACAATGAGCAGTTCTTC. Its protein is CASSRSLSGTNYYNEQFF.

This clonotype appeared a few times. The chain links TRBV10-3 to TRBJ1-5, with 9 bases fitting TRBD1. V lost 5 bases, J lost 4 bases, and 6 bases stayed unmatched. The CDR3 runs to 15 residues. In germline, CDR1 is ENHRY, CDR2 SYGVKD. The CDR3 nucleotides are TGTGCCATCAGTCCCACGGGACAGGGAAATCAGCCCCAGCATTTT. Translated, it gives CAISPTGQGNQPQHF.

This clonotype was observed a few times. The chain employs TRBV20-1 and TRBJ1-1, with a possible D match to TRBD1 (5 bases). Germline V lookup: CDR1 DFQATT, CDR2 SNEGSKA (reference sequence). V shed 0 bases and J shed 0 bases, with 14 bases lying between them. The CDR3 covers 16 residues. The CDR3 sequence is CSARDGAGPMNTEAFF. The CDR3 DNA follows: TGCAGTGCTAGAGATGGGGCAGGACCAATGAACACTGAAGCTTTCTTT.

The rearrangement links TRBV3-1 to TRBJ1-1; 8 bases map to TRBD1. The CDR3 length is 14 residues. The V gene end was trimmed by 7 bases and the J gene end by 5 bases; junction bases not matched to a gene: 9. CDR1 LGHDT and CDR2 YNNKEL come from the germline V gene (reference sequence). CDR3 nucleotide sequence: TGTGCCAGCACCACAGGGGGTGGAGGGACTGAAGCTTTCTTT. This gives the protein CASTTGGGGTEAFF.

The chain combines TRBV28 with TRBJ2-1; the match to TRBD2 covers 10 bases. After removal of 5 bases from V and 8 bases from J, the junction contained 6 bases not matched to a gene. Germline assignment: CDR1 MDHEN and CDR2 SYDVKM. The CDR3 consists of 14 residues. CDR3 sequence reads: CASSLAGVLDEQFF. The CDR3 DNA reads TGTGCCAGCAGTCTAGCGGGGGTCCTGGATGAGCAGTTCTTC.

This chain uses TRBV5-1 with TRBJ1-1; the D gene is possibly TRBD1 (5 bases). Germline CDR1 is SGHRS and CDR2 is YFSETQ. The length of the CDR3 is 15 residues. V lost 0 bases, J lost 1 base, and 10 bases lay in between. For the CDR3, the DNA is TGCGCCAGCAGCTTGGAGGGACCAGGGAACACTGAAGCTTTCTTT. This encodes CASSLEGPGNTEAFF. Based on the CDR3 plus reference TRBV5-1 and TRBJ1-1, the full variable domain is KAGVTQTPRYLIKTRGQQVTLSCSPISGHRSVSWYQQTPGQGLQFLFEYFSETQRNKGNFPGRFSGRQFSNSRSEMNVSTLELGDSALYLCASSLEGPGNTEAFFGQGTRLTVV.

This clonotype appeared a few times. The V gene is TRBV11-2, the J gene TRBJ1-3; tentative D call: TRBD1 (6 bases). The V gene's germline CDR1 is SGHAT and CDR2 FQNNGV. V gave up 0 bases and J gave up 4 bases, with 19 bases separating them. The length of the CDR3 is 18 residues. CDR3 in amino acids: CASSLDIFGGASGNTIYF. The CDR3 region has the DNA TGTGCCAGCAGCTTAGATATATTCGGGGGGGCGTCGGGAAACACCATATATTTT.

The chain uses TRBV20-1 and TRBJ2-5, with TRBD2 matching 8 bases. Germline V gene data show CDR1 as DFQATT and CDR2 as SNEGSKA (reference sequence). V shed 1 base and J 5 bases; nucleotides not matched to a gene: 6. CDR3 length: 14 residues. This CDR3 is CSARGTSRGETQYF. The CDR3 coding sequence is TGCAGTGCTAGAGGGACTAGCAGGGGCGAGACCCAGTACTTC.

The chain employs TRBV24-1 and TRBJ2-7; D is undetermined. Trimming took 3 bases from V and 1 from J, leaving 12 bases between them. The germline CDR1 and CDR2 sequences are KGHDR and SFDVKD. The CDR3 length is 15 residues. CDR3 amino acids: CATSDQKWQSYEQYF. The CDR3 bases are TGTGCCACCAGTGATCAAAAGTGGCAGTCCTACGAGCAGTACTTC.

The chain combines TRBV10-3 with TRBJ2-5; possibly TRBD2 for D (5 bases). CDR3 length: 14 amino acids. Germline-derived CDR1 and CDR2 are ENHRY and SYGVKD. Trimming took off 10 bases at V and 1 base at J, with 16 bases between the two ends. The CDR3: CATQPGVTQETQYF. The CDR3 bases are TGTGCCACGCAACCCGGGGTCACCCAAGAGACCCAGTACTTC.

In its sample, this clonotype was seen a few times. V is TRBV5-1 and J is TRBJ2-1, with TRBD2 matching over 9 bases. This CDR3 spans 16 amino acids. Trimming at V came to 0 bases and at J to 8 bases, leaving 9 bases not matched to a gene. The germline CDR1 and CDR2 sequences are SGHRS and YFSETQ. For the CDR3, the DNA is TGCGCCAGCAGCTTGGCCGGGCTAGCGGGGAGTGATGAGCAGTTCTTC. Translated, it gives CASSLAGLAGSDEQFF.

The chain employs TRBV7-9 and TRBJ1-2, with D perhaps TRBD1 (6 bases). V lost 3 bases, J lost 0 bases, and 17 bases lay in between. The CDR3 contains 17 residues. CDR1 is SEHNR and CDR2 is FQNEAQ in the germline V gene (reference sequence). CDR3 region: CASSFSSRGTANYGYTF. The CDR3 nucleotides read TGTGCCAGCAGCTTCTCCTCGAGGGGGACGGCTAACTATGGCTACACCTTC.

At least ten counts were recorded for this clonotype. The J gene is TRBJ1-1, the V gene TRBV7-2; tentatively, D is TRBD1 (5 bases). From germline, CDR1 is SGHTA and CDR2 FQGNSA. V shed 2 bases and J shed 4 bases, with 26 bases lying between them. The CDR3 loop spans 19 amino acids. This chain's CDR3 is CASSLFLISGGSEGTEAFF. CDR3 DNA: TGTGCCAGCAGCTTATTTCTCATAAGTGGGGGGAGCGAGGGCACTGAAGCTTTCTTT.

To note about this clonotype: A single base separates this from a much larger clone, so it may be a read error. This chain links TRBV7-6 with TRBJ1-6; D uncertain. Looked up from germline, CDR1 is SGHVS and CDR2 is FNYEAQ. V lost 1 base and J 5 bases, leaving 9 bases between the germline ends. CDR3 length: 15 amino acids. In DNA, the CDR3 is TGTGCCAGCAGCTTAGTCAGGAATGATAATTCACCCCTCCACTTT. It is translated as CASSLVRNDNSPLHF.

This clonotype occurred once. The J gene is TRBJ1-2, the V gene TRBV9; 8 bases match TRBD1. The J segment lost 8 bases and the V segment lost 6 bases, leaving 6 bases of the junction unmatched. CDR3 length equals 12 residues. CDR1 and CDR2 (germline): SGDLS, YYNGEE. Here the CDR3 DNA reads TGTGCCAGCAAGGACAGGGCGTACGGCTACACCTTC. It codes for CASKDRAYGYTF.

The chain couples TRBV9 to TRBJ1-2; D gene uncertain. The CDR3 sequence is 14 residues long. CDR1 is SGDLS and CDR2 is YYNGEE in the germline V gene. Trimming took off 6 bases at V and 3 bases at J, with 15 bases between the two ends. The CDR3 here is CASTLTSSDYGYTF. CDR3 DNA: TGTGCCAGCACCCTCACGTCTTCAGACTATGGCTACACCTTC.

This clonotype has only a few counts. The rearrangement uses TRBV6-1 and TRBJ2-5, with 7 bases matching TRBD1. Germline loops: CDR1 MNHNS, CDR2 SASEGT. Losses at the gene ends were 7 bases for V and 3 bases for J; bases not matched to a gene: 8. The CDR3 has 14 amino acids. CDR3 in DNA: TGTGCCAGCACCAAACAGGGGAAGGAAGAGACCCAGTACTTC. This codes for CASTKQGKEETQYF.

There are a few counts of this clonotype. V and J are TRBV14 and TRBJ2-7; 9 nucleotides align to TRBD1. V was pared by 6 bases and J by 3 bases, with 3 bases of the junction left unmatched. This CDR3 has 13 amino acids. Germline V gene data show CDR1 as SGHDN and CDR2 as FVKESK. The CDR3 coding sequence is TGTGCCAGCAGTCAGACAGGGGGCTACGAGCAGTACGTC. The encoded protein is CASSQTGGYEQYV.

The rearrangement links TRBV6-5 to TRBJ2-5; D could derive from TRBD1 or TRBD2 (6 bases each). The germline V gene has CDR1 MNHEY and CDR2 SVGAGI. The CDR3 covers 15 residues. The germline V and J ends were trimmed by 3 bases and 7 bases, with 18 bases remaining between them. As DNA, the CDR3 is TGTGCCAGCAGTTATGGTGGGGGGCGGGGATGGACCCAGTACTTC. Residues: CASSYGGGRGWTQYF.

V usage is TRBV13 and J usage is TRBJ2-6; D is unresolved. V was cut by 8 bases and J by 0 bases, with 5 bases left in between. CDR3 length equals 13 residues. CDR1 and CDR2 from the germline V gene are PRHDT and FYEKMQ (reference sequence). The CDR3 loop is CASLFSGANVLTF. The CDR3 DNA follows: TGTGCCAGCCTCTTCTCTGGGGCCAACGTCCTGACTTTC.

As regards this clonotype: A much bigger clone sits one base away, suggesting this may be a read error. The chain couples TRBV7-9 to TRBJ2-1; 10 positions match TRBD2. The CDR3 is 15 residues long. Germline CDR1 is SEHNR and CDR2 is FQNEAQ (reference sequence). The junction had 3 bases not matched to a gene; V was cut back by 1 base and J by 6 bases. The CDR3 loop is CASSLERGGINEQFF. In DNA form, the CDR3 reads TGTGCCAGCAGCTTAGAGCGGGGGGGCATCAATGAGCAGTTCTTC.